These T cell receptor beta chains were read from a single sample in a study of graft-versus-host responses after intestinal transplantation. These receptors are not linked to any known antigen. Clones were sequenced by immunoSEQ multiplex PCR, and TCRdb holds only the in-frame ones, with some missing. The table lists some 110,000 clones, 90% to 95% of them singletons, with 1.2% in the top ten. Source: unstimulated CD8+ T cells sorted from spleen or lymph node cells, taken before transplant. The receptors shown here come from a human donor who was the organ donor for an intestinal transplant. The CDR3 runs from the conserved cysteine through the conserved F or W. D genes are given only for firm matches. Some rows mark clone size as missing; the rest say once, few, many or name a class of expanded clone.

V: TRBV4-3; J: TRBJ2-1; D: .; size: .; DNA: TGCGCCAGCAGCCAAGAGGCTAGCGCCAATGAGCAGTTCTTC; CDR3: CASSQEASANEQFF
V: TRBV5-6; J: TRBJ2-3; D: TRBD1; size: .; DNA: TGTGCCAGCAGCTTGGGAGACAGGGGGCTAATAGATACGCAGTATTTT; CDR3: CASSLGDRGLIDTQYF
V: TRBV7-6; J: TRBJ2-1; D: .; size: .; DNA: TGTGCCAGCAGCTTAAGCAGGGAGTCCTACAATGAGCAGTTCTTC; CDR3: CASSLSRESYNEQFF
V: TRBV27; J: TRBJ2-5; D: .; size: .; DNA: TGTGCCAGCAGTTTATGGGGACACGGAGGGGAGACCCAGTACTTC; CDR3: CASSLWGHGGETQYF
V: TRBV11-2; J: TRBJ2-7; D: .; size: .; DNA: TGTGCCAGCAGCTTAGGACTTACCTACGAGCAGTACTTC; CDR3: CASSLGLTYEQYF
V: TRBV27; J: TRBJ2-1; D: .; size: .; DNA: TGTGCCAGCAGCCTTCTAGGCCACAATGAGCAGTTCTTC; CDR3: CASSLLGHNEQFF
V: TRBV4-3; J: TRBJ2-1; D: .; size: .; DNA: TGCGCCAGCAGCCCTGGAGGAGGCTATGTTGAGCAGTTCTTC; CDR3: CASSPGGGYVEQFF
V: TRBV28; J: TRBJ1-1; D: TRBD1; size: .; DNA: TGTGCCAGCAGTAGTCGACAGGGGACAACTGAAGCTTTCTTT; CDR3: CASSSRQGTTEAFF
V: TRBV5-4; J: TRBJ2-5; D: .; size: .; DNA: TGTGCCAGCAGCACCCCGGGACGGGTCGACTTC; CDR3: CASSTPGRVDF
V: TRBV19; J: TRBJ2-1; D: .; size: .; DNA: TGTGCCAGTAGTATTTCCCAGAGGGGTGAGCAGTTCTTC; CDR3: CASSISQRGEQFF
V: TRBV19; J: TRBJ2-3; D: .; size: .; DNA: TGTGCCAGTACCGACGGGCCAGCGGGACACCAGGTCACAGATACGCAGTATTTT; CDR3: CASTDGPAGHQVTDTQYF
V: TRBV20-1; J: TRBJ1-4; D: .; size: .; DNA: TGCAGTGCTAGGGGGCGAGGAAAACTGTTTTTT; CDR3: CSARGRGKLFF
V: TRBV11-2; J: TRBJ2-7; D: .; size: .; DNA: TGTGCCAGCAGGGCAACCTACGAGCAGTACTTC; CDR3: CASRATYEQYF
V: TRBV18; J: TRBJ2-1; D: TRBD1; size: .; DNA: TGTGCCAGCTCAGAGGGACAGGGGAATAGGAATGAGCAGTTCTTC; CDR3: CASSEGQGNRNEQFF
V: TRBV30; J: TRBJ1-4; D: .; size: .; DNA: TGTGCCTGGAGTCAAAGTCTCGAACTGTTTTTT; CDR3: CAWSQSLELFF
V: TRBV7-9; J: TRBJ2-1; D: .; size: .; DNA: TGTGCCAGCAGCCAGCAGGGGTCTTCCTACAATGAGCAGTTCTTC; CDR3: CASSQQGSSYNEQFF
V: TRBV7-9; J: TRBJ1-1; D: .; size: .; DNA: TGTGCCAGCACCAGAGACCCCTCTATGAACACTGAAGCTTTCTTT; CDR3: CASTRDPSMNTEAFF
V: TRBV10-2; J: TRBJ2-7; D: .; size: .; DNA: TGCGCCAGCACCCCAGGGGCGCTCGAGCAGTACTTC; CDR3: CASTPGALEQYF
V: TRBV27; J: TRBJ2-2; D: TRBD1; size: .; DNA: TGTGCCAGCAGTCCTGGGGACAGGGCGAACACCGGGGAGCTGTTTTTT; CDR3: CASSPGDRANTGELFF
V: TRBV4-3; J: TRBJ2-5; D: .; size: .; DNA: TGCGCCAGCAGCCAAGACCGGGTATTTGAGACCCAGTACTTC; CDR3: CASSQDRVFETQYF
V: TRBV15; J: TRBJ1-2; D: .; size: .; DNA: TGTGCCACCAGCAGGACAGTCCAGGGCTATGGCTACACCTTC; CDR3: CATSRTVQGYGYTF
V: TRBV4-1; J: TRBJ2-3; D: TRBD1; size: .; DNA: TGCGCCAGCAGCCAACCGCAGGGGGCGACAGATACGCAGTATTTT; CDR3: CASSQPQGATDTQYF
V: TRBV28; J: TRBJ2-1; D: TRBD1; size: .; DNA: TGTGCCAGCAGTTTATGGGACAGGGGGCGCGTTGTCAATGAGCAGTTCTTC; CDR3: CASSLWDRGRVVNEQFF
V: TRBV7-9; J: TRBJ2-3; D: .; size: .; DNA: TGTGCCAGCAGCCTGGGTACGGGCGATACGCAGTATTTT; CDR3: CASSLGTGDTQYF
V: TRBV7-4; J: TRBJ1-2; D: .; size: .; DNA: TGTGCCAGCAGCCGAAAACCTTATGGCTACACCTTC; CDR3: CASSRKPYGYTF
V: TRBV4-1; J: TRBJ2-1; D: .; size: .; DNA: TGCGCCAGCAGCCAAGAATGGGGCAGCCACAATGAGCAGTTCTTC; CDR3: CASSQEWGSHNEQFF
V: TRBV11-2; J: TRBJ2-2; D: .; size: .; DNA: TGTGCCAGCAGCTCCTTTCGGGCCTTGCGTCCCGGGGAGCTGTTTTTT; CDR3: CASSSFRALRPGELFF
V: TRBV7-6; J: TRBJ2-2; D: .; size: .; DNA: TGTGCCAGCAGCTTACCCGACAGTCGCGAGAGCGTGAACACCGGGGAGCTGTTTTTT; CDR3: CASSLPDSRESVNTGELFF
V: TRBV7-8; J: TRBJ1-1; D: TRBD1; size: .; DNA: TGTGCCAGCAGCTTCCAATACACCCTGAGACAGGGCGGGAACACTGAAGCTTTCTTT; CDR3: CASSFQYTLRQGGNTEAFF
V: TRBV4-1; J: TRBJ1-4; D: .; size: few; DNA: TGCGCCAGCAGCCAAGATACATCGGCGGCAACTAATGAAAAACTGTTTTTT; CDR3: CASSQDTSAATNEKLFF
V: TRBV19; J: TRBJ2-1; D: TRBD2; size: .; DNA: TGTGCCAGTAGTATAAGGGGGACTAGCGGGGCGCCCTCCTACAATGAGCAGTTCTTC; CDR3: CASSIRGTSGAPSYNEQFF
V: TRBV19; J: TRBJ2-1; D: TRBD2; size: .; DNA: TGTGCCAGTAGCTTCGCGGGAGGGTACAATGAGCAGTTCTTC; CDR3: CASSFAGGYNEQFF
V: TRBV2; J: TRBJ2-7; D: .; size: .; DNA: TGTGCCAGCAGTGAAGCGGGGTTGGGAGAGCAGTACTTC; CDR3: CASSEAGLGEQYF
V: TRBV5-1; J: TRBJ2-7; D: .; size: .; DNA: TGCGCCAGCAGCTTGGCCCCTAGGGGGACGTACGAGCAGTACTTC; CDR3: CASSLAPRGTYEQYF
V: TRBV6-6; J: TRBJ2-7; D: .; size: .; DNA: TGTGCCAGCAGTTACGGCGGCCCCTACGAGCAGTACTTC; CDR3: CASSYGGPYEQYF
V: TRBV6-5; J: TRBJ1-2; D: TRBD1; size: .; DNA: TGTGCCAGCAGCTACAACCTGGGACAGGTCTATGGCTACACCTTC; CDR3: CASSYNLGQVYGYTF
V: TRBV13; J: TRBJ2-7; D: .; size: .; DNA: TGTGCCAGCAGCTCCCGACTAGAGACCTACGAGCAGTACTTC; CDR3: CASSSRLETYEQYF
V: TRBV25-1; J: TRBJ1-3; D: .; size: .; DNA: TGTGCCAGCAGTGAAACAGGGATAAACACCATATATTTT; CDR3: CASSETGINTIYF
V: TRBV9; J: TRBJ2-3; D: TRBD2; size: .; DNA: TGTGCCAGCAGCGTAGCGGGAGGGCCGGGCCTCTCAGATACGCAGTATTTT; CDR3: CASSVAGGPGLSDTQYF
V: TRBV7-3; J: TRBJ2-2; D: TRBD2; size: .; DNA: TGTGCCAGCAGCTTACTAGCGGGAGGGCCCGGGGAGCTGTTTTTT; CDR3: CASSLLAGGPGELFF
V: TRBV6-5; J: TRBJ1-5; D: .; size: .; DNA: TGTGCCAGCAGTCCCGGCGGTGACAATCAGCCCCAGCATTTT; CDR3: CASSPGGDNQPQHF
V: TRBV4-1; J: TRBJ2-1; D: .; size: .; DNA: TGCGCCAGCAGCCAAGTAGGGTCGACCAATGAGCAGTTCTTC; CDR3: CASSQVGSTNEQFF
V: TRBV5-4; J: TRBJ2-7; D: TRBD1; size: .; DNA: TGTGCCAGCAGCTACGGGACAGGGGTACACTACGAGCAGTACTTC; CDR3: CASSYGTGVHYEQYF
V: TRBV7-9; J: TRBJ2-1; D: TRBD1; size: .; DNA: TGTGCCAGCAGCCCCCGGGACAGAGCCTACAATGAGCAGTTCTTC; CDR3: CASSPRDRAYNEQFF
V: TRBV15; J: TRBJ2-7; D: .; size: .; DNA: TGTGCCACCAGCAGAGATTGGGGCCAGGGAAGCTCCTACGAGCAGTACTTC; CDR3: CATSRDWGQGSSYEQYF
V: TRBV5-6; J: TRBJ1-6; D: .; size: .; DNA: TGTGCCAGCAGCTTGTCGAGTAATAATTCACCCCTCCACTTT; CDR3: CASSLSSNNSPLHF
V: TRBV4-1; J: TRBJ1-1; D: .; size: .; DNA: TGCGCCAGCAGCCAAGACCGGAACACTGAAGCTTTCTTT; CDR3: CASSQDRNTEAFF
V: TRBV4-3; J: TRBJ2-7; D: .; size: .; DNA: TGCGCCAGCAGCCAAGCCAGGGCCTACGAGCAGTACTTC; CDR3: CASSQARAYEQYF
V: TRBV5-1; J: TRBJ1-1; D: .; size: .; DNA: TGCGCCAGCAGCCTGACCGAAGAATGGGGCACTGAAGCTTTCTTT; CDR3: CASSLTEEWGTEAFF
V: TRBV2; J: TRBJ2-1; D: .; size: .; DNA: TGTGCCAGCGACGGATACAATGAGCAGTTCTTC; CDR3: CASDGYNEQFF
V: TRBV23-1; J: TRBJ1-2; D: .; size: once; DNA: TGCGCCAGCAGTCAAACCCCGGATCAGCGCGCCGTTAACTATGGCTACACCTTC; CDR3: CASSQTPDQRAVNYGYTF
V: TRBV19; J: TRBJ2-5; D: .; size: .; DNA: TGTGCCAGTAGTGTGGACACACAGCGCCCCGAGACCCAGTACTTC; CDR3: CASSVDTQRPETQYF
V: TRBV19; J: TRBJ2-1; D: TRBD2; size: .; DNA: TGTGCCAGTAAGATTAGCGGGAGTCCTACGTATGAGCAGTTCTTC; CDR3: CASKISGSPTYEQFF
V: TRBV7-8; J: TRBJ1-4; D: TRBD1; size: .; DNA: TGTGCCAGCAGCGGGCCGGGACAGACATACGAAAAACTGTTTTTT; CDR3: CASSGPGQTYEKLFF
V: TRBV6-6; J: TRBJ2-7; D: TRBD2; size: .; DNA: TGTGCCAGCTCAGTGATAGCGGGAGGGCGGGACGAGCAGTACTTC; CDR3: CASSVIAGGRDEQYF